The T cell receptor (beta chain) described here comes from a study of OX40 agonist ivuxolimab in advanced cancers. Study overall: Patients were infused with ivuxolimab every 2 weeks at 0.01 to 10 mg/kg.

The CDR3 totals 14 residues. V shed 0 bases and J shed 6 bases, with 9 bases lying between them. Germline CDR1 is LGHNA and CDR2 is YSLEER. Collection of blood occurred at baseline, at cycle 4 day 1, and at cycle 7 day 1. Study-wide results and caveats: Researchers report that CD8+ T cells had, on average, more expanded clones than CD4+. Clones of CD4+ and CD8+ blood T cells grew by week 6 at doses of 0.1 to 3.0 mg/kg.

Remarks on this clone: Its cognate antigen is unknown.

Generated by immunoSEQ multiplex PCR, the TCRdb table keeps only in-frame clones and is missing some. The data contain 65,000 to 90,000 clones, roughly four fifths of them seen just once; the ten biggest clones take up approximately 5%. The receptor comes from an adult with an advanced solid tumor such as melanoma, head and neck, liver or kidney cancer. The V and J genes are TRBV4-3 and TRBJ2-1; the D gene could be TRBD1 or TRBD2 (6 bases each). The sample here was CD4+ or CD8+ T cells sorted from blood, taken in a trial of the OX40 agonist ivuxolimab. The CDR3 DNA follows: TGCGCCAGCAGCCAAGAGGGGGGCCCCAATGAGCAGTTCTTC. Protein product: CASSQEGGPNEQFF.